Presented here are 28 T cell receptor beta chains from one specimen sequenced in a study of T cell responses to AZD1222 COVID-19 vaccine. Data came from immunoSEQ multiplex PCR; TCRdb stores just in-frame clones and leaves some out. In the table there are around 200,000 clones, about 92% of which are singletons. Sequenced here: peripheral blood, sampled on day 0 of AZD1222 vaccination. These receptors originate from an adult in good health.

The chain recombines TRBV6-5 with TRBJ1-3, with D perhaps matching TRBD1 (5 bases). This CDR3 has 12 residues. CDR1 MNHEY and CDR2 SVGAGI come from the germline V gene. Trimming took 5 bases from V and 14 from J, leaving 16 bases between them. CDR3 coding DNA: TGTGCCAGCAGTACTCCGCCGGGACTTGTATATTTT. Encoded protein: CASSTPPGLVYF.

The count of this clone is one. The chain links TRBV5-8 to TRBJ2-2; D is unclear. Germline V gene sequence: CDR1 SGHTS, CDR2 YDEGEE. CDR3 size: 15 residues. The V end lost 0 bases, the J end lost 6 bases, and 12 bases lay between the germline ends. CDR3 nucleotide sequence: TGTGCCAGCAGCTTGGGACATTCGGGCGCCGGGGAGCTGTTTTTT. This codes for CASSLGHSGAGELFF.

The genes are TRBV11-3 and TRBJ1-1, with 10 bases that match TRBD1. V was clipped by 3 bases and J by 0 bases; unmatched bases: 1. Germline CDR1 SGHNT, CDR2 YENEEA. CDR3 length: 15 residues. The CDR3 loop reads CASSLGQGMNTEAFF. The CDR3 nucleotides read TGTGCCAGCAGCTTGGGACAGGGGATGAACACTGAAGCTTTCTTT. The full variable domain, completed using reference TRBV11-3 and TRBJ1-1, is EAGVVQSPRYKIIEKKQPVAFWCNPISGHNTLYWYLQNLGQGPELLIRYENEEAVDDSQLPKDRFSAERLKGVDSTLKIQPAELGDSAVYLCASSLGQGMNTEAFFGQGTRLTVV.

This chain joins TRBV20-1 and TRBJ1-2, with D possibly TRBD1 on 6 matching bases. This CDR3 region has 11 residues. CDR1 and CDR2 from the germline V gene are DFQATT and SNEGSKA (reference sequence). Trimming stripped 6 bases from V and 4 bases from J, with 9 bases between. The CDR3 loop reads CSARQVYGYTF. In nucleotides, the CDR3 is TGCAGTGCCAGACAGGTCTATGGCTACACCTTC.

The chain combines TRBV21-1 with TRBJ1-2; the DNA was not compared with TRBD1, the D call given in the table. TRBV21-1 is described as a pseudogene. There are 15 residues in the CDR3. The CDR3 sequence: CASSKGSTGGYGYTF. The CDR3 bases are TGTGCCAGCAGCAAAGGGTCGACAGGAGGCTATGGCTACACCTTC.

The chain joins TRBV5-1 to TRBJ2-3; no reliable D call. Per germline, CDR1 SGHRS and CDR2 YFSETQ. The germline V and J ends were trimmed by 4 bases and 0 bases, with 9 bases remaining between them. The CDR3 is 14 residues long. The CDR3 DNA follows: TGCGCCAGCAGCCCCCGGAGTAGCACAGATACGCAGTATTTT. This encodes CASSPRSSTDTQYF.

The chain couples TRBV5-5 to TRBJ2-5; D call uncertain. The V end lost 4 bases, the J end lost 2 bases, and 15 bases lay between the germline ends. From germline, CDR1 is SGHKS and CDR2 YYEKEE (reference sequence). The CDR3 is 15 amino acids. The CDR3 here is CASSPAILQQETQYF. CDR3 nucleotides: TGTGCCAGCAGCCCCGCGATCCTGCAACAAGAGACCCAGTACTTC. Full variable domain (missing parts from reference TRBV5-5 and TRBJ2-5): DAGVTQSPTHLIKTRGQQVTLRCSPISGHKSVSWYQQVLGQGPQFIFQYYEKEERGRGNFPDRFSARQFPNYSSELNVNALLLGDSALYLCASSPAILQQETQYFGPGTRLLVL.

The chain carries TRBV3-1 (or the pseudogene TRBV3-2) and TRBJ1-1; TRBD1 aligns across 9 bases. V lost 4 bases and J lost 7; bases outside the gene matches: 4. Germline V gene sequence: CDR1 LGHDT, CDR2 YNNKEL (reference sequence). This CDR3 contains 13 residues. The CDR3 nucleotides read TGTGCCAGCAGCCCCAGACAGGGGGGTGAAGCTTTCTTT. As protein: CASSPRQGGEAFF.

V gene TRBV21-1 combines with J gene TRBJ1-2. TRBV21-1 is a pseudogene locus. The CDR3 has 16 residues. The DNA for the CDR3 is TGTGCCAGCAGCAAAAAAGTGGCAGGAGGGTGCGGTGGCTACACCTTC. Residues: CASSKKVAGGCGGYTF.

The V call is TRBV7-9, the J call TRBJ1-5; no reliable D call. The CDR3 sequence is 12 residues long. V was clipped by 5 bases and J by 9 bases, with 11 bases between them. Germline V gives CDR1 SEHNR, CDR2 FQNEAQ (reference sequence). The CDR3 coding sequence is TGTGCCAGCAGCCGAGAAGGTTGGCCCCAGCATTTT. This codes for CASSREGWPQHF.

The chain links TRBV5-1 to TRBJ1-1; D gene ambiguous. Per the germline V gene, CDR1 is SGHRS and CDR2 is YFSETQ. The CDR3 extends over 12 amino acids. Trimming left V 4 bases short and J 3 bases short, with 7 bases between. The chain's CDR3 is CASSDEYTEAFF. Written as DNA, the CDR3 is TGCGCCAGCAGCGATGAATACACTGAAGCTTTCTTT.

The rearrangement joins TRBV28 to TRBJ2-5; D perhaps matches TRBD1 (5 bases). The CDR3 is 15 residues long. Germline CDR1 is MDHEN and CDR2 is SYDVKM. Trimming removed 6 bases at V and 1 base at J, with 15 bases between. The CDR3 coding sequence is TGTGCCAGCAGCCGACCACAGGCGATCCAAGAGACCCAGTACTTC. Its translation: CASSRPQAIQETQYF.

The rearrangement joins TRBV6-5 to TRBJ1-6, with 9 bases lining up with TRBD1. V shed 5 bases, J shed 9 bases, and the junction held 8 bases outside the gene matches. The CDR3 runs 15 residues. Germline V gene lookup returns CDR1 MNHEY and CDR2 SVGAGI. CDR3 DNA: TGTGCCAGCAGTAGCACGACAGGGGGGACTTCACCCCTCCACTTT. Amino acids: CASSSTTGGTSPLHF.

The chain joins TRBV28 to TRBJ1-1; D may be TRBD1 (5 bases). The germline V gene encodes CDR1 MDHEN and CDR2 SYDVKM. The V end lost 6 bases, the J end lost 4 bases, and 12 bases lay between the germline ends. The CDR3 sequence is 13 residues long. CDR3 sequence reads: CASSPAGGTEAFF. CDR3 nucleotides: TGTGCCAGCAGCCCGGCTGGGGGCACTGAAGCTTTCTTT. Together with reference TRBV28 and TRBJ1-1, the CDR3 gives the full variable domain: DVKVTQSSRYLVKRTGEKVFLECVQDMDHENMFWYRQDPGLGLRLIYFSYDVKMKEKGDIPEGYSVSREKKERFSLILESASTNQTSMYLCASSPAGGTEAFFGQGTRLTVV.

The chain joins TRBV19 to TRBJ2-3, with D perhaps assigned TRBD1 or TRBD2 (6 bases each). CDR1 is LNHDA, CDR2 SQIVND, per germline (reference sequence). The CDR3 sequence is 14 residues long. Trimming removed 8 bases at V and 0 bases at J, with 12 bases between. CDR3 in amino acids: CASGGGLSTDTQYF. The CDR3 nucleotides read TGTGCCAGTGGAGGGGGATTAAGCACAGATACGCAGTATTTT.

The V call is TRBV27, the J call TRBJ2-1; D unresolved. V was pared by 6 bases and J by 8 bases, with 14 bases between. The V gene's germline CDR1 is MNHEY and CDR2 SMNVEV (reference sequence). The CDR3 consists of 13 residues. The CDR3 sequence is CASSFSGQHEQFF. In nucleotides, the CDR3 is TGTGCCAGCAGCTTCTCTGGGCAACATGAGCAGTTCTTC.

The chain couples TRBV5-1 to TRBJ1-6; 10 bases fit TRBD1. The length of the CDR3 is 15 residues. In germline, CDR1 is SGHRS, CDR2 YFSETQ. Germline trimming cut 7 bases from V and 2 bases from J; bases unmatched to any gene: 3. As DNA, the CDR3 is TGCGCCAGCGGACAGGGGGTGGCCTATAATTCACCCCTCCACTTT. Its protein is CASGQGVAYNSPLHF. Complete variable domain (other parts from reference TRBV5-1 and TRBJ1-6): KAGVTQTPRYLIKTRGQQVTLSCSPISGHRSVSWYQQTPGQGLQFLFEYFSETQRNKGNFPGRFSGRQFSNSRSEMNVSTLELGDSALYLCASGQGVAYNSPLHFGNGTRLTVT.

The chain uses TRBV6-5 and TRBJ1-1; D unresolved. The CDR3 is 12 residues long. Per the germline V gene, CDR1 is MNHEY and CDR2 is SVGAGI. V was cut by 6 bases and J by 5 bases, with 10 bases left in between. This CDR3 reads CASRIGSTEAFF. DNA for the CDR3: TGTGCCAGCAGAATAGGGAGTACTGAAGCTTTCTTT.

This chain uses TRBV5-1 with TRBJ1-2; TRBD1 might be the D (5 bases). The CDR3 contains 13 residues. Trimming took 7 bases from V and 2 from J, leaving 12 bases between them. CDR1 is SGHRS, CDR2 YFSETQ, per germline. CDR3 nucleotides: TGCGCCAGCGGGGACGGACCGAACTATGGCTACACCTTC. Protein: CASGDGPNYGYTF.

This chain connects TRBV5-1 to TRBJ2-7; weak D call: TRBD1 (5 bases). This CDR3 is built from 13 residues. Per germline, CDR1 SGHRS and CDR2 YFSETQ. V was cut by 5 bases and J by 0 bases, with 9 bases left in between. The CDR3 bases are TGCGCCAGCAGGCCCCAGGGCTCCTACGAGCAGTACTTC. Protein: CASRPQGSYEQYF.

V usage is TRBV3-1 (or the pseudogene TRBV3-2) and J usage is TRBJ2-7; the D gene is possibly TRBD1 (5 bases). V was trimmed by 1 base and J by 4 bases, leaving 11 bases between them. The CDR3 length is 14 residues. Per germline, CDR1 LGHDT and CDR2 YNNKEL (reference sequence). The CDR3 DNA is TGTGCCAGCAGCCAAGTCGGACATCAATACGAGCAGTACTTC. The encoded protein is CASSQVGHQYEQYF.

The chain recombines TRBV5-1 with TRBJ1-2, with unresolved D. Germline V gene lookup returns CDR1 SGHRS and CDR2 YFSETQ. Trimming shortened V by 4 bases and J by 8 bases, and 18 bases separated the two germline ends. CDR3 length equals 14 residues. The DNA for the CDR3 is TGCGCCAGCAGCCTTTCCGACCGAGGCGCGGGCTACACCTTC. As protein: CASSLSDRGAGYTF.

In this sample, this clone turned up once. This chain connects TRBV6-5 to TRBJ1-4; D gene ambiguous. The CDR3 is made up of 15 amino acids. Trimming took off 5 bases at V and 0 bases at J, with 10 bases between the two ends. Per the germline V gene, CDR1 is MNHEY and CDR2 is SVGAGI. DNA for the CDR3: TGTGCCAGCAGTACACAGAGTGCAACTAATGAAAAACTGTTTTTT. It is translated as CASSTQSATNEKLFF.

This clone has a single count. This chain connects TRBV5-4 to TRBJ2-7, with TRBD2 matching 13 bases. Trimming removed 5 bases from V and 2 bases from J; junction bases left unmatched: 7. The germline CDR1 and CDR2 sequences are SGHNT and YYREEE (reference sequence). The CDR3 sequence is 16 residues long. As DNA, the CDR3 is TGTGCCAGCAGAAGAGCCGGGACTAGCGGGACCTACGAGCAGTACTTC. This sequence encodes CASRRAGTSGTYEQYF.

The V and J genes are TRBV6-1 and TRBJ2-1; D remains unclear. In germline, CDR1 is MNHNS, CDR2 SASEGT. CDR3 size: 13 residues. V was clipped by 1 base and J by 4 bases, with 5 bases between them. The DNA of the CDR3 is TGTGCCAGCAGTGAAGACGGGTACAATGAGCAGTTCTTC. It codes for CASSEDGYNEQFF.

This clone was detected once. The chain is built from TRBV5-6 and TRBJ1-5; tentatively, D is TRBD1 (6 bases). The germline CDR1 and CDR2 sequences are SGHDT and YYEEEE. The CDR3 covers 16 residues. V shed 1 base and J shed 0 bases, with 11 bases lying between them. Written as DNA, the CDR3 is TGTGCCAGCAGCTTGTCCGGACAGAGTAGCAATCAGCCCCAGCATTTT. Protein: CASSLSGQSSNQPQHF.

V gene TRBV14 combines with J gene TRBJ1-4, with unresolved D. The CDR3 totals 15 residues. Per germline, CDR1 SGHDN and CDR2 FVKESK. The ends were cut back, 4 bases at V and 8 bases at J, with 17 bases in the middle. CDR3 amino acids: CASSLVRGSGEKLFF. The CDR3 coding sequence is TGTGCCAGCAGCCTCGTCCGGGGAAGCGGGGAAAAACTGTTTTTT.

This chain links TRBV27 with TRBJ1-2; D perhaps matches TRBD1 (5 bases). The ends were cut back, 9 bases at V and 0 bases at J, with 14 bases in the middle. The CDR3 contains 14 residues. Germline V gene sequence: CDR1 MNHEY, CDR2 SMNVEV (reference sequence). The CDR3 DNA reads TGTGCCAGTTACTCCAGGGTAGCTAACTATGGCTACACCTTC. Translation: CASYSRVANYGYTF.